A selection of T cell receptor beta chains follows, all from one sample in a study of T cells in Graves' hyperthyroidism and ophthalmopathy. TCRdb fed the multiplex PCR reads into MiXCR, producing one record per CDR3 protein. The sample yields 300,000 to 400,000 distinct CDR3 sequences, approximately 14% seen once. Sequenced input: blood. The receptors were gathered from a woman aged 55 to 70 with Graves' hyperthyroidism. The CDR3 runs from the conserved cysteine through the conserved F or W. D genes are given only for firm matches. For some rows the clone size is stated as once, few or many, or as a class when expanded; others skip it.

TRBV6-1	TRBJ1-4	NA	many	TGTGCCAGCAGGCGAGGACAGACTAATGAAAAACTGTTTTTT	CASRRGQTNEKLFF
TRBV28	TRBJ1-1	NA	many	TGTGCCAGCAGCCTTATGCAGGGCACTGAAGCTTTCTTT	CASSLMQGTEAFF
TRBV3-1	TRBJ2-7	TRBD2	few	TGTGCCAGCAGCCCTACTAGCGGGGCCTTGGAGCAGTACTTC	CASSPTSGALEQYF
TRBV2	TRBJ1-4	TRBD1	many	TGTGCCAGCAGTGAAAGAGGGGGCGGGGAAAAACTGTTTTTT	CASSERGGGEKLFF
TRBV2	TRBJ1-6	NA	many	TGTGCCAGCACTGCCGATGGGGCCGTCAATTCACCCCTCCACTTT	CASTADGAVNSPLHF
TRBV5-1	TRBJ2-3	NA	many	TGCGCCAGCAGCTCGGAGTGGGGACAAACAGATACGCAGTATTTT	CASSSEWGQTDTQYF
TRBV29-1	TRBJ1-2	NA	few	TGCAGCGTTGGGGGGAATGGGGCCAGGGCCTTCTTCTATGGCTACACCTTC	CSVGGNGARAFFYGYTF
TRBV11-2	TRBJ2-5	NA	many	TGTGCCAGCAGCTCCCAGGGGGAGACCCAGTACTTC	CASSSQGETQYF
TRBV6-2/TRBV6-3	TRBJ2-7	TRBD2	NA	TGTGCCAGCAGTTACCTAGCGGGGGAGGTCCCCTACGAGCAGTACTTC	CASSYLAGEVPYEQYF
TRBV20-1	TRBJ1-1	NA	many	TGCAGTGCTAGAGGGGTCGGGTCAGGTGAAATGAACACTGAAGCTTTCTTT	CSARGVGSGEMNTEAFF
TRBV5-1	TRBJ2-2	TRBD2	many	TGCGCCAGCAGCCCAGGGACTAGCGGGAGTAGTACCGGGGAGCTGTTTTTT	CASSPGTSGSSTGELFF
TRBV3-1	TRBJ2-2	TRBD1	many	TGTGCCAGCAGCCAAGGGGGACAGACGAACACCGGGGAGCTGTTTTTT	CASSQGGQTNTGELFF
TRBV30	TRBJ2-3	TRBD1	NA	TGTGCCCGGAGCCGAGGGGGCGCAGATACGCAGTATTTT	CARSRGGADTQYF
TRBV18	TRBJ1-1	NA	NA	TGTGCCGGCTCACCGGCACTGCAGGGTCCCATTGAAGCTTTCTTT	CAGSPALQGPIEAFF
TRBV11-2	TRBJ1-1	NA	many	TGTGCCAGCAGCCGCCGGGCCAACACTGAAGCTTTCTTT	CASSRRANTEAFF
TRBV20-1	TRBJ2-7	TRBD2	many	TGCAGTGCTTTAGCGGGAGTGGGGACCTACGAGCAGTACTTC	CSALAGVGTYEQYF
TRBV7-3	TRBJ2-2	TRBD1	few	TGTGCCAGCAGCTTAAGGGACAGGTCTTACACCGGGGAGCTGTTTTTT	CASSLRDRSYTGELFF
TRBV7-9	TRBJ1-6	TRBD1	few	TGTGCCAGCAGCTTATACCTGAAAGGGGGCGGACGTTCACCCCTCCACTTT	CASSLYLKGGGRSPLHF
TRBV20-1	TRBJ2-1	NA	many	TGCAGTGCAGGCGGGCCGAACTACAATGAGCAGTTCTTC	CSAGGPNYNEQFF
TRBV12-3/TRBV12-4	TRBJ2-1	TRBD2	NA	TGTGCCAGCACTTGGCTAGCGGCCTACAATGAGCAGTTCTTC	CASTWLAAYNEQFF
TRBV6-1	TRBJ2-7	TRBD1	many	TGTGCCAGCAGTTATTCCGGGACAGCTATATACGAGCAGTACTTC	CASSYSGTAIYEQYF
TRBV20-1	TRBJ2-3	NA	many	TGCAGTGCTTTAAGGGGGGCGGTCAATACGCAGTATTTT	CSALRGAVNTQYF
TRBV5-6	TRBJ2-1	NA	many	TGTGCCAGCAGCTTATCCCGGGGGGAGCAGTTCTTC	CASSLSRGEQFF
TRBV24-1	TRBJ2-3	NA	few	TGTGCCACCAGTGAATGGGCAGGGACGGCAGATACGCAGTATTTT	CATSEWAGTADTQYF
TRBV20-1	TRBJ2-3	TRBD2	NA	TGCAGTGCTAGTGGGACTAGCGGGAGGGCAGATACGCAGTATTTT	CSASGTSGRADTQYF
TRBV11-2	TRBJ2-1	NA	many	TGTGCCAGCAGCAAAATCCAGCGGAGGGAGCAGTTCTTC	CASSKIQRREQFF
TRBV15	TRBJ2-7	TRBD1	NA	TGTGCCACCAGCGGAAGGACAGGGGACCACGAGCAGTACTTC	CATSGRTGDHEQYF
TRBV5-1	TRBJ1-2	NA	many	TGCGCCAGCAGCTTGGCACAAAACTATGGCTACACCTTC	CASSLAQNYGYTF
TRBV11-2	TRBJ2-3	TRBD2	NA	TGTGCCAGCAGCTCCGTAGCGGGAGCAGTAGGCACGCAGTATTTT	CASSSVAGAVGTQYF
TRBV20-1	TRBJ2-5	TRBD2	many	TGCAGTGCAGACAGGACTAGCGGGGGCCAAGAGACCCAGTACTTC	CSADRTSGGQETQYF
TRBV12-5	TRBJ1-1	NA	many	TGTGCTAGTGGTTGGGAAGTCTATGGCACTGAAGCTTTCTTT	CASGWEVYGTEAFF
TRBV29-1	TRBJ2-7	TRBD1	NA	TGCAGCGCCGGGACAGGGAAAACCTACGAGCAGTACTTC	CSAGTGKTYEQYF
TRBV25-1	TRBJ2-1	TRBD2	many	TGTGCCAGCAGTGGGCCCCTATCCCCGGGACTAGCAGGGTGGATTGGAAGTTGGGAGCAGTTCTTC	CASSGPLSPGLAGWIGSWEQFF
TRBV20-1	TRBJ2-1	TRBD2	NA	TGCAGTGCTGGACTAGCGGGAGGGAACTACAATGAGCAGTTCTTC	CSAGLAGGNYNEQFF
TRBV5-4	TRBJ2-7	NA	many	TGTGCCAGCAGCTGGGGGGGGCCGGCGAACGAGCAGTACTTC	CASSWGGPANEQYF
TRBV6-1	TRBJ2-7	TRBD2	many	TGTGCCAGCAGTCCCCCTCCTTCTAGCGGGAGGGACCACGAGCAGTACTTC	CASSPPPSSGRDHEQYF
TRBV13	TRBJ2-5	NA	many	TGTGCCAGCAGCCTAAGGACTGCAGAGACCCAGTACTTC	CASSLRTAETQYF